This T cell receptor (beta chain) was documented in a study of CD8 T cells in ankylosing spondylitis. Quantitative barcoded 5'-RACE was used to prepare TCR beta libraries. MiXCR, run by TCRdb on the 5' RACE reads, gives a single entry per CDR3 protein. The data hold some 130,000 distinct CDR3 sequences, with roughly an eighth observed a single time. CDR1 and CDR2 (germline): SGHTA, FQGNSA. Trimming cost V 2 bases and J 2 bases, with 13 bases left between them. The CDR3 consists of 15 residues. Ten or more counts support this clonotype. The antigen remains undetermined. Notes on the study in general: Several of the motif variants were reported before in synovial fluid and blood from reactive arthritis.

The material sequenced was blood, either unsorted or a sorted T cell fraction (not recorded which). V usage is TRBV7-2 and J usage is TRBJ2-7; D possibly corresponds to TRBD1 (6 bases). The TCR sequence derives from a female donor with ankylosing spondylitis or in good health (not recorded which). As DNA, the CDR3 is TGTGCCAGCAGCTTATCGGCAGGGGTAACCTACGAGCAGTACTTC. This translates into CASSLSAGVTYEQYF.